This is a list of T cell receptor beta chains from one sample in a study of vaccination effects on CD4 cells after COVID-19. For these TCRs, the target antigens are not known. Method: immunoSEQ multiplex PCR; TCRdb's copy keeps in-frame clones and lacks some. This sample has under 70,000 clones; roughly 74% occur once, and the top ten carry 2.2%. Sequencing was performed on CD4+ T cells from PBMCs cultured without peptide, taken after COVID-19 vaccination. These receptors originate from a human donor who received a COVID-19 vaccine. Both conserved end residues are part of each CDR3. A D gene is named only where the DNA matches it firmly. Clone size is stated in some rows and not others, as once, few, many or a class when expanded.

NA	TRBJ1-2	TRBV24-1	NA	TGTGCCACCAGTGACGCGACAGACCCGGTAGGGCGCTACACCTTC	CATSDATDPVGRYTF
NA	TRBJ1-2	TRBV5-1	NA	TGCGCCAGCAGCTTGGCCCCAGGGTTTGACTATGGCTACACCTTC	CASSLAPGFDYGYTF
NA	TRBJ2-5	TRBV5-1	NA	TGCGCCAGCAGCCCCACCCCCTCAGAGACCCAGTACTTC	CASSPTPSETQYF
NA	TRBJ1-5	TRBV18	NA	TGTGCCAGCTCACCACCGGCCGGGGTAAATCAGCCCCAGCATTTT	CASSPPAGVNQPQHF
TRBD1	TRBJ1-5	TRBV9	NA	TGTGCCAGCAGTAGGGACAGGAATCAGCCCCAGCATTTT	CASSRDRNQPQHF
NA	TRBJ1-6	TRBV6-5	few	TGTGCCAGCAGTTCCTACAGGAGCTCCTATAATTCACCCCTCCACTTT	CASSSYRSSYNSPLHF
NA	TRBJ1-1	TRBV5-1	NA	TGCGCCAGCAGCGCTGAGGGACATCCGAGGGGAACTGAAGCTTTCTTT	CASSAEGHPRGTEAFF
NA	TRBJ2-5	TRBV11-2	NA	TGTGCCAGCAGCTCCGGGACCAGGGAGACCCAGTACTTC	CASSSGTRETQYF
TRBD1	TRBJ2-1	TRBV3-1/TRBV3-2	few	TGTGCCAGCGGACAGGGGAAGGGATACAATGAGCAGTTCTTC	CASGQGKGYNEQFF
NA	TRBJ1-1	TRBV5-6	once	TGTGCCAGCAGCTTTTTTGACAGAAGGACTGAAGCTTTCTTT	CASSFFDRRTEAFF
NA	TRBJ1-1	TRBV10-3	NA	TGTGCCATCAGTGATTTAGGGGTAAATGAAGCTTTCTTT	CAISDLGVNEAFF
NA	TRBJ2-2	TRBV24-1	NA	TGTGCCACCAGTGAACGGGACACTAACACCGGGGAGCTGTTTTTT	CATSERDTNTGELFF
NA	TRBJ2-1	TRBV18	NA	TGTGCCAGCTCACCAGGGGCGGGGCGATACAATGAGCAGTTCTTC	CASSPGAGRYNEQFF
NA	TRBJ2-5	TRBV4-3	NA	TGCGCCAGCAGCCAAGATAGCCGTGAGACCCAGTACTTC	CASSQDSRETQYF
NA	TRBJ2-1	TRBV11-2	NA	TGTGCCAGCAGCGGGTCGGGGGCTAGCGCTCGGTACAATGAGCAGTTCTTC	CASSGSGASARYNEQFF
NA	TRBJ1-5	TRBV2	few	TGTGCCAGCAGTGCCCATAGCAATCAGCCCCAGCATTTT	CASSAHSNQPQHF
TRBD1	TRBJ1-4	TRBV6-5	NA	TGTGCCAGCAGTCCTCGGACAGGGGGAGTTGAAAAACTGTTTTTT	CASSPRTGGVEKLFF
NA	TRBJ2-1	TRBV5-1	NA	TGCGCCAGCAGCATCCGGGACAACCCTCTCAATGAGCAGTTCTTC	CASSIRDNPLNEQFF
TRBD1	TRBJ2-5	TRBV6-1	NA	TGTGCCAGCAGTGAAAACAGGGGGGCCTGGGGGGCCCAGTACTTC	CASSENRGAWGAQYF
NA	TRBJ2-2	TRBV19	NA	TGTGCCAGTAGTATAAGGGGGAGCACCGGGGAGCTGTTTTTT	CASSIRGSTGELFF
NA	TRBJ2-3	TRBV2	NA	TGTGCCAGCAGGGAGAACACAGATACGCAGTATTTT	CASRENTDTQYF
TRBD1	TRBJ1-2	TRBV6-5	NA	TGTGCCAGCGCCCCCGGGGGCAGGGGGGGGTATGGCTACACCTTC	CASAPGGRGGYGYTF
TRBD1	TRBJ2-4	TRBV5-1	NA	TGCGCCAGCAGCTCGTCGGACAGGGAACGGGACATTCAGTACTTC	CASSSSDRERDIQYF
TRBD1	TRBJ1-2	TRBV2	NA	TGTGCCAGCAGTACAGGGGGAAACTATGGCTACACCTTC	CASSTGGNYGYTF
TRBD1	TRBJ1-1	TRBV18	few	TGTGCCAGCTCACTGGGACAGGATAGCACTGAAGCTTTCTTT	CASSLGQDSTEAFF
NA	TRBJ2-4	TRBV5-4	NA	TGTGCCAGCAGCTTGGATCTACCGGGAGCCAAAAACATTCAGTACTTC	CASSLDLPGAKNIQYF
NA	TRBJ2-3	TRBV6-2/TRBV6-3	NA	TGTGCCAGCAGTCGGAAGGGGCCAGATACGCAGTATTTT	CASSRKGPDTQYF
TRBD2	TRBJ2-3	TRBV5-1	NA	TGCGCCAGCAGCGCCGGGGGGGCCCCAGATACGCAGTATTTT	CASSAGGAPDTQYF